Below, 32 T cell receptor beta chains from the same sample are listed, as sequenced in a study of response to subunit inactivated influenza vaccine. TCRdb reprocessed the RT-PCR reads via MiXCR and lists one record per CDR3 protein. Among roughly 670,000 distinct CDR3 sequences listed, around 15% were seen once. Sample: PBMCs from blood, taken around two weeks before vaccination. Every receptor here comes from a man aged 45-65 years who received an inactivated influenza vaccine.

This clonotype has only a few counts. The gene calls are TRBV12-3 or TRBV12-4 and TRBJ2-7; 9 bases map to TRBD1. With 10 bases clipped from V and 9 bases from J, the junction kept 19 bases outside the gene matches. The CDR3 totals 15 residues. The CDR3 is CATHKAGQGSAGQYF. CDR3 nucleotide sequence: TGTGCCACACATAAGGCCGGACAGGGGTCCGCAGGGCAGTACTTC.

This chain joins TRBV7-2 and TRBJ2-5, with D tentatively TRBD2 (5 bases). V lost 1 base and J 7 bases, leaving 16 bases between the germline ends. The V gene's germline CDR1 is SGHTA and CDR2 FQGNSA. CDR3 length: 15 residues. The CDR3 protein is CASSLDRLAAGTQYF. The CDR3 DNA sequence: TGTGCCAGCAGCTTAGATCGCCTCGCCGCGGGGACCCAGTACTTC.

The chain is built from TRBV2 and TRBJ1-1; 9 bases are a match to TRBD1. Per germline, CDR1 SNHLY and CDR2 FYNNEI. The CDR3 has 13 amino acids. Trimming cost V 4 bases and J 10 bases; bases outside gene matches: 7. The CDR3 spells CASSGPGQGVAFF. As DNA, the CDR3 is TGTGCCAGCAGTGGCCCGGGACAGGGAGTAGCTTTCTTT.

A few counts support this clonotype. The chain joins TRBV7-2 to TRBJ2-2; 8 bases agree with TRBD1. CDR1 is SGHTA and CDR2 is FQGNSA in the germline V gene. After removal of 6 bases from V and 3 bases from J, the junction contained 6 bases not matched to a gene. The CDR3 spans 15 residues. The CDR3 is CASSKGTGYTGELFF. For the CDR3, the DNA is TGTGCCAGCAGTAAGGGGACAGGCTACACCGGGGAGCTGTTTTTT. The entire variable domain, with the rest obtained from reference TRBV7-2 and TRBJ2-2, is as follows: GAGVSQSPSNKVTEKGKDVELRCDPISGHTALYWYRQSLGQGLEFLIYFQGNSAPDKSGLPSDRFSAERTGGSVSTLTIQRTQQEDSAVYLCASSKGTGYTGELFFGEGSRLTVL.

The V gene is TRBV18, the J gene TRBJ1-5, with 7 bases lining up with TRBD1. CDR1 and CDR2 from the germline V gene are KGHSH and LQKENI. V trimming: 3 bases; J trimming: 5 bases; junction bases outside the gene matches: 7. The CDR3 runs to 15 residues. The CDR3 sequence is CASSPFTGEDQPQHF. The DNA of the CDR3 is TGTGCCAGCTCACCCTTTACAGGGGAGGATCAGCCCCAGCATTTT.

The chain employs TRBV15 and TRBJ2-2, with unresolved D. The CDR3 totals 15 residues. The V end was cut by 1 base, the J end by 1 base, with 7 bases between. Germline V gives CDR1 LNHNV, CDR2 YYDKDF (reference sequence). DNA of the CDR3: TGTGCCACCAGCAGAGTGCGGCAGAACACCGGGGAGCTGTTTTTT. Encoded protein: CATSRVRQNTGELFF.

The chain uses TRBV9 and TRBJ2-6; possibly TRBD1 for D (5 bases). The CDR3 has 15 amino acids. CDR1 is SGDLS and CDR2 is YYNGEE in the germline V gene. V lost 3 bases to trimming and J lost 0 bases, with 7 bases between them. The CDR3 nucleotides read TGTGCCAGCAGCGCTGGACACTCTGGGGCCAACGTCCTGACTTTC. Encoded protein: CASSAGHSGANVLTF.

Only a few counts were recorded for this clonotype. V usage is TRBV20-1 and J usage is TRBJ2-3; 9 bases map to TRBD2. Trimming at V came to 4 bases and at J to 4 bases, leaving 9 bases not matched to a gene. The CDR3 consists of 15 residues. Germline loops: CDR1 DFQATT, CDR2 SNEGSKA (reference sequence). The CDR3 loop reads CSAIRTSEAADTQYF. For the CDR3, the DNA is TGCAGTGCTATTCGGACTAGCGAGGCGGCAGATACGCAGTATTTT.

The chain joins TRBV9 to TRBJ2-1, with 7 nucleotides matching TRBD2. Germline CDR1 reads SGDLS; CDR2 reads YYNGEE. J gave up 5 bases and V 2 bases, and 10 bases lay outside the gene matches. This CDR3 is 16 amino acids long. CDR3 protein: CASSVGGTILDNEQFF. In nucleotides, the CDR3 is TGTGCCAGCAGCGTGGGGGGGACTATCCTTGACAATGAGCAGTTCTTC.

The CDR3 bases are TGTGCCAGCAGTTACGGAAAAGAGACCCAGTACTTC. It yields the protein CASSYGKETQYF. This chain uses TRBV6-2 or TRBV6-3 with TRBJ2-5; D gene ambiguous. This CDR3 has 12 amino acids. Germline V CDR1 and CDR2: MNHEY, SVGEGT. Trimming removed 2 bases from V and 3 bases from J, with 4 bases in between.

The genes are TRBV3-1 and TRBJ2-7; D is perhaps TRBD1 or TRBD2 (5 bases each). This CDR3 has 17 amino acids. Per the germline V gene, CDR1 is LGHDT and CDR2 is YNNKEL (reference sequence). The V and J ends lost 3 bases and 2 bases respectively, with 20 bases between them. This chain's CDR3 is CASSHEFGHGGTYEQYF. In DNA form, the CDR3 reads TGTGCCAGCAGCCATGAGTTCGGACATGGAGGAACCTACGAGCAGTACTTC.

The chain combines TRBV9 with TRBJ2-1, with D hard to call. CDR1 SGDLS and CDR2 YYNGEE come from the germline V gene. V lost 0 bases, J lost 6 bases, and 4 bases lay in between. The CDR3 runs 12 residues. The CDR3 bases are TGTGCCAGCAGCGTAGCAGGCAATGAGCAGTTCTTC. This translates into CASSVAGNEQFF.

This clonotype appeared a few times. CDR3: CASSHTGGWGELFF. Written as DNA, the CDR3 is TGTGCCAGCAGCCATACAGGGGGCTGGGGGGAGCTGTTTTTT. The chain uses TRBV5-5 and TRBJ2-2; 9 bases line up with TRBD1. In germline, CDR1 is SGHKS, CDR2 YYEKEE (reference sequence). This CDR3 is built from 14 residues. J gave up 8 bases and V 4 bases, and 6 bases lay outside the gene matches.

The V call is TRBV28, the J call TRBJ2-7; 8 bases agree with TRBD2. The CDR3 runs to 14 residues. Looked up from germline, CDR1 is MDHEN and CDR2 is SYDVKM. Germline trimming cut 8 bases from V and 2 bases from J; bases unmatched to any gene: 8. DNA for the CDR3: TGTGCCAGCGATAAAAGCGGGAGCACCTACGAGCAGTACTTC. Its protein product is CASDKSGSTYEQYF.

There are a few counts of this clonotype. The gene calls are TRBV24-1 and TRBJ2-3, with D perhaps TRBD1 (6 bases). Germline V gene data show CDR1 as KGHDR and CDR2 as SFDVKD. Trimming took off 4 bases at V and 1 base at J, with 17 bases between the two ends. The CDR3 totals 17 residues. In nucleotides, the CDR3 is TGTGCCACCAGTGACCAACGGAACAGGGAAGGCACAGATACGCAGTATTTT. It encodes CATSDQRNREGTDTQYF.

The chain recombines TRBV12-3 or TRBV12-4 with TRBJ1-2, with a tentative D call TRBD1 (5 bases). Trimming removed 4 bases at V and 4 bases at J, with 10 bases between. CDR3 size: 13 residues. CDR3 DNA: TGTGCCAGCAGTTACCTGGGGGTCTATGGCTACACCTTC. Residues: CASSYLGVYGYTF.

CDR3: CASSRLQGIGYGYTF. CDR3 sequence (DNA): TGTGCCAGCAGCAGACTTCAGGGGATCGGCTATGGCTACACCTTC. The chain carries TRBV5-6 and TRBJ1-2; D perhaps matches TRBD1 (6 bases). CDR1 and CDR2 (germline): SGHDT, YYEEEE. V was pared by 4 bases and J by 4 bases, with 17 bases between. The CDR3 has 15 amino acids.

This clonotype was seen more than once but under ten times. The chain couples TRBV27 to TRBJ1-6; perhaps TRBD1 as D (5 bases). Trimming shortened V by 1 base and J by 6 bases, and 13 bases separated the two germline ends. This CDR3 contains 16 residues. The germline V gene has CDR1 MNHEY and CDR2 SMNVEV (reference sequence). The chain's CDR3 is CASSLWGGAVNSPLHF. CDR3 coding DNA: TGTGCCAGCAGTTTATGGGGCGGGGCAGTTAATTCACCCCTCCACTTT.

This clonotype was seen a handful of times. The V gene is TRBV6-5, the J gene TRBJ1-1; D gene unclear. The CDR3 has 14 amino acids. CDR1 and CDR2 from the germline V gene are MNHEY and SVGAGI. Trimming removed 0 bases from V and 7 bases from J, with 12 bases in between. CDR3 bases: TGTGCCAGCAGTTACTCCTGGCAGCTTTATGAAGCTTTCTTT. As protein: CASSYSWQLYEAFF.

The chain is built from TRBV12-3 or TRBV12-4 and TRBJ1-6; D is unclear. The V end lost 4 bases, the J end lost 7 bases, and 8 bases lay between the germline ends. The CDR3 sequence is 13 residues long. CDR3 in amino acids: CASSSAENSPLHF. The DNA for the CDR3 is TGTGCCAGCAGTTCGGCGGAGAATTCACCCCTCCACTTT.

The chain uses TRBV5-1 and TRBJ2-5, with 8 bases fitting TRBD1. The CDR3 has 16 residues. The germline CDR1 and CDR2 sequences are SGHRS and YFSETQ. V gave up 4 bases and J gave up 5 bases; unmatched junction bases: 13. Here the CDR3 DNA reads TGCGCCAGCAGCGTACGAACAGGGGGTAGATCGGAGACCCAGTACTTC. Protein sequence: CASSVRTGGRSETQYF.

This chain connects TRBV7-2 to TRBJ2-3, with D tentatively TRBD1 (6 bases). The CDR3 extends over 15 amino acids. Trimming cost V 2 bases and J 2 bases, with 11 bases left between them. From germline, CDR1 is SGHTA and CDR2 FQGNSA. The chain's CDR3 is CASSLWAGATDTQYF. The CDR3 coding sequence is TGTGCCAGCAGCTTATGGGCAGGGGCCACAGATACGCAGTATTTT.

This clonotype has more than one count but fewer than ten. CDR3 nucleotide sequence: TGTGCCAGCAGCTCATGGCCTAGCGGGGTCACAGATACGCAGTATTTT. Encoded protein: CASSSWPSGVTDTQYF. The rearrangement joins TRBV7-2 to TRBJ2-3; 9 bases are shared with TRBD2. The CDR3 runs 16 residues. CDR1 is SGHTA and CDR2 is FQGNSA in the germline V gene. The J segment lost 2 bases and the V segment lost 4 bases, leaving 7 bases of the junction unmatched.

In this sample, this clonotype turned up a few times. The chain is built from TRBV18 and TRBJ1-5; D unclear. The V gene lost 2 bases and the J gene lost 0 bases, with 8 bases spanning the gap. Germline V CDR1 and CDR2: KGHSH, LQKENI. This CDR3 spans 15 amino acids. The CDR3, as DNA: TGTGCCAGCTCACCATCTGTCGGTAGCAATCAGCCCCAGCATTTT. Translation: CASSPSVGSNQPQHF.

The V call is TRBV12-3 or TRBV12-4, the J call TRBJ2-7; D is unclear. Trimming took 6 bases from V and 1 from J, leaving 16 bases between them. CDR3 length: 15 residues. The CDR3 spells CASSLTSFRSYEQYF. CDR3 nucleotide sequence: TGTGCCAGCAGCTTAACAAGCTTTAGATCCTACGAGCAGTACTTC.

The genes are TRBV10-3 and TRBJ1-2, with 8 bases fitting TRBD1. CDR1 ENHRY and CDR2 SYGVKD come from the germline V gene. The CDR3 is made up of 13 amino acids. J gave up 4 bases and V 5 bases, and 3 bases lay outside the gene matches. The CDR3 reads CAISPGGSYGYTF. The CDR3 region has the DNA TGTGCCATCAGTCCAGGGGGCTCCTATGGCTACACCTTC.

The chain links TRBV30 to TRBJ1-5; TRBD1 might be the D (6 bases). The germline V and J ends were trimmed by 2 bases and 5 bases, with 10 bases remaining between them. The CDR3 sequence is 13 residues long. The germline CDR1 and CDR2 sequences are GTSNPN and SVGIG (reference sequence). The CDR3 bases are TGTGCCTGGAGTCACAGGGTGGATCAGCCCCAGCATTTT. Translated: CAWSHRVDQPQHF.

CDR3: CASSFLAGAGNEQFF. The DNA for the CDR3 is TGTGCCAGCAGTTTTCTAGCGGGAGCGGGCAATGAGCAGTTCTTC. The V call is TRBV28, the J call TRBJ2-1; 10 bases are a match to TRBD2. The CDR3 runs 15 residues. CDR1 MDHEN and CDR2 SYDVKM come from the germline V gene. Trimming removed 3 bases from V and 6 bases from J; junction bases left unmatched: 5.

This clonotype appeared a few times. The chain couples TRBV27 to TRBJ2-1; no clear D. With 5 bases removed from V and 7 bases from J, the gap between germline ends came to 15 bases. The CDR3 spans 14 residues. Per germline, CDR1 MNHEY and CDR2 SMNVEV (reference sequence). The CDR3 nucleotides are TGTGCCAGCAGTACCCGGACCCACATGAATGAGCAGTTCTTC. This codes for CASSTRTHMNEQFF.

The table lists this clonotype with a few counts. A much larger clone lies a single base off, so this may be a read error. This sequence joins TRBV7-9 and TRBJ2-3, with 8 bases lining up with TRBD1. Germline assignment: CDR1 SEHNR and CDR2 FQNEAQ (reference sequence). V trimming: 6 bases; J trimming: 2 bases; junction bases outside the gene matches: 1. The CDR3 contains 13 residues. Here the CDR3 reads CASRQGDTDTQYF. Here the CDR3 DNA reads TGTGCCAGCAGACAGGGGGACACAGATACGCAGTATTTT.

This clonotype occurred a few times. The rearrangement uses TRBV6-5 and TRBJ2-3, with TRBD2 identical over 10 bases. The V gene's germline CDR1 is MNHEY and CDR2 SVGAGI. CDR3 length: 17 residues. V lost 2 bases and J lost 6; bases outside the gene matches: 11. Here the CDR3 reads CASSYISGGPSGDTQYF. The CDR3 coding sequence is TGTGCCAGCAGTTACATTAGCGGGGGGCCGTCGGGGGATACGCAGTATTTT.

Comment on this clonotype: A read error is possible here, since a much larger clone lies one base away. The rearrangement uses TRBV11-3 and TRBJ2-7, with D unresolved. Germline CDR1 reads SGHNT; CDR2 reads YENEEA. Trimming pared 5 bases from V and 3 bases from J, leaving 5 bases between. The CDR3 contains 11 residues. The CDR3 bases are TGTGCCAGCAGCCCTTGCTACGAGCAGTACTTC. Its protein is CASSPCYEQYF.